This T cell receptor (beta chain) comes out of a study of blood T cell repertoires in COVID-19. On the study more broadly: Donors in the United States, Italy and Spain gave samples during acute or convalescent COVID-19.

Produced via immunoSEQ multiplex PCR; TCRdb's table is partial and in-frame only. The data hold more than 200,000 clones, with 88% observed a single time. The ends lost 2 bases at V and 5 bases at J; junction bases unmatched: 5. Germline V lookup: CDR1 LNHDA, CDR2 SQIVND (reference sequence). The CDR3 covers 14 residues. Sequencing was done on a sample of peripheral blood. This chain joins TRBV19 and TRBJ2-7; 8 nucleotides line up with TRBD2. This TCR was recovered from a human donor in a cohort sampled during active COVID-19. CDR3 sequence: CASSIREGTDEQYF. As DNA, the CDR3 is TGTGCCAGTAGTATACGGGAGGGTACGGACGAGCAGTACTTC.